The 17 T cell receptor beta chains presented below share a single source sample, sequenced in a study of blood T cell repertoires in COVID-19. Clones were sequenced by immunoSEQ multiplex PCR, and TCRdb holds only the in-frame ones, with some missing. This sample has about 62,000 clones, with 76% found just once. Input material: peripheral blood. The receptors here all came from a woman aged 45-65 years with active or convalescent COVID-19.

This clone was observed a few times. V gene TRBV11-2 combines with J gene TRBJ1-3; D unclear. This CDR3 contains 13 residues. Germline loops: CDR1 SGHAT, CDR2 FQNNGV. V shed 8 bases and J shed 0 bases, with 8 bases lying between them. CDR3 DNA sequence: TGTGCCAGCGGAGCGAACTCTGGAAACACCATATATTTT. This codes for CASGANSGNTIYF.

This clone appeared a few times. The V call is TRBV9, the J call TRBJ2-1; TRBD1 is a possible D gene (7 bases). CDR3 length: 13 amino acids. Trimming shortened V by 2 bases and J by 12 bases, and 15 bases separated the two germline ends. Germline V lookup: CDR1 SGDLS, CDR2 YYNGEE. Written as DNA, the CDR3 is TGTGCCAGCAGCGTGTTGACCCAGGGGGGGCAGTTCTTC. Translation gives CASSVLTQGGQFF.

This clone was detected once. J is TRBJ2-1 and V is TRBV18; tentatively, D is TRBD2 (7 bases). The CDR3 contains 15 residues. Trimming took off 3 bases at V and 2 bases at J, with 11 bases between the two ends. In germline, CDR1 is KGHSH, CDR2 LQKENI. The CDR3 spells CASSPRGAAYNEQFF. The CDR3 bases are TGTGCCAGCTCACCTCGGGGGGCCGCCTACAATGAGCAGTTCTTC.

V usage is TRBV9 and J usage is TRBJ2-7, with 8 bases lining up with TRBD2. Looked up from germline, CDR1 is SGDLS and CDR2 is YYNGEE. J gave up 3 bases and V 0 bases, and 5 bases lay outside the gene matches. The CDR3 is made up of 15 amino acids. The DNA for the CDR3 is TGTGCCAGCAGCGTAGGGGTAGCGGGGCTCTACGAGCAGTACTTC. It is translated as CASSVGVAGLYEQYF.

The chain links TRBV6-4 to TRBJ1-6, with 7 bases that match TRBD1. CDR1 is MRHNA, CDR2 SNTAGT, per germline. CDR3 length: 13 residues. With V trimmed by 6 bases and J by 5 bases, 1 base remained unmatched. The CDR3 is CASRGTDNSPLHF. The CDR3 nucleotides read TGTGCCAGCAGGGGGACAGATAATTCACCCCTCCACTTT.

This clone was detected once. The chain recombines TRBV5-1 with TRBJ2-3; 7 nucleotides align to TRBD1. Unmatched junction bases numbered 5, after V lost 4 bases and J lost 0 bases. CDR3 size: 15 residues. The germline V gene encodes CDR1 SGHRS and CDR2 YFSETQ. The chain's CDR3 is CASSTRTGSTDTQYF. In DNA form, the CDR3 reads TGCGCCAGCAGCACCAGGACAGGAAGCACAGATACGCAGTATTTT.

This clone showed up just once. The chain employs TRBV3-1 (or the pseudogene TRBV3-2) and TRBJ1-5; no clear D. The V end was cut by 4 bases, the J end by 3 bases, with 7 bases between. The CDR3 has 13 amino acids. Germline V gene data show CDR1 as LGHDT and CDR2 as YNNKEL (reference sequence). The CDR3 is CASSPGSNQPQHF. The CDR3 coding sequence is TGTGCCAGCAGCCCGGGTTCCAATCAGCCCCAGCATTTT.

V gene TRBV18 combines with J gene TRBJ1-1; 7 bases map to TRBD1. The CDR3 extends over 14 amino acids. Germline V gives CDR1 KGHSH, CDR2 LQKENI. V shed 3 bases and J 3 bases; nucleotides not matched to a gene: 4. The CDR3 here is CASSPGQDYTEAFF. The CDR3 coding sequence is TGTGCCAGCTCACCCGGACAGGACTACACTGAAGCTTTCTTT.

In DNA form, the CDR3 reads TGTGCCAGCAGCTTGACACGATACACCGGGGAGCTGTTTTTT. This sequence encodes CASSLTRYTGELFF. This sequence joins TRBV6-2 or TRBV6-3 and TRBJ2-2; D remains unclear. There are 14 residues in the CDR3. V was cut by 6 bases and J by 3 bases, with 11 bases left in between. CDR1 and CDR2 (germline): MNHEY, SVGEGT.

The rearrangement uses TRBV25-1 and TRBJ1-2, with 12 bases fitting TRBD1. Germline CDR1 MGHDK, CDR2 SYGVNS. V lost 0 bases to trimming and J lost 4 bases; unmatched junction nucleotides: 9. This CDR3 spans 18 amino acids. The CDR3 region is CASSEYGDRGRSVYGYTF. The CDR3 coding sequence is TGTGCCAGCAGTGAATATGGGGACAGGGGGCGGAGTGTCTATGGCTACACCTTC.

The chain couples TRBV7-3 to TRBJ1-6, with no clear D. Per germline, CDR1 SGHTA and CDR2 FQGTGA. Trimming took 0 bases from V and 0 from J, leaving 9 bases between them. The CDR3 is 17 amino acids. This CDR3 reads CASSLTRGSSYNSPLHF. The CDR3 nucleotides are TGTGCCAGCAGCTTAACGCGGGGTAGCTCCTATAATTCACCCCTCCACTTT.

The chain uses TRBV9 and TRBJ2-6; D is unclear. The CDR3 sequence is 16 residues long. The V and J ends lost 2 bases and 0 bases respectively, with 9 bases between them. The germline gives CDR1 SGDLS, CDR2 YYNGEE. The CDR3 DNA sequence: TGTGCCAGCAGCGTCGCACGGAGCTCTGGGGCCAACGTCCTGACTTTC. Protein product: CASSVARSSGANVLTF.

The chain is built from TRBV3-1 (or the pseudogene TRBV3-2) and TRBJ2-3; a possible D gene is TRBD2 (6 bases). The V gene's germline CDR1 is LGHDT and CDR2 YNNKEL (reference sequence). Trimming stripped 0 bases from V and 8 bases from J, with 9 bases between. The CDR3 runs 13 residues. The chain's CDR3 is CASSQEGLSTQYF. CDR3 DNA sequence: TGTGCCAGCAGCCAAGAGGGACTTTCTACGCAGTATTTT.

This clone was recorded only once. The genes are TRBV5-6 and TRBJ1-5; the D is unclear. Trimming cost V 0 bases and J 4 bases, with 5 bases left between them. CDR1 and CDR2 (germline): SGHDT, YYEEEE. The CDR3 is 13 residues long. Written as DNA, the CDR3 is TGTGCCAGCAGCTTGGAGCGTAATCAGCCCCAGCATTTT. Translating it yields CASSLERNQPQHF.

This sequence joins TRBV11-1 and TRBJ2-7; a weak D match, TRBD2 (6 bases). The CDR3 contains 16 residues. The V and J ends lost 2 bases and 2 bases respectively, with 16 bases between them. CDR1 is SGHAT and CDR2 is FQDESV in the germline V gene (reference sequence). The CDR3 protein is CASSLSGVMETYEQYF. The CDR3 bases are TGTGCCAGCAGCTTATCGGGGGTAATGGAGACCTACGAGCAGTACTTC.

This clone turned up a few times. The V and J genes are TRBV27 and TRBJ2-7; possible D gene TRBD1, 6 bases. V lost 2 bases, J lost 0 bases, and 14 bases lay in between. CDR1 and CDR2 from the germline V gene are MNHEY and SMNVEV (reference sequence). The CDR3 extends over 16 amino acids. The CDR3 sequence is CASSLDPGTSSYEQYF. CDR3 DNA: TGTGCCAGCAGTTTAGATCCCGGGACAAGCTCCTACGAGCAGTACTTC.

The J gene is TRBJ1-4, the V gene TRBV5-1; no firm D call. The CDR3 contains 16 residues. The germline V and J ends were trimmed by 4 bases and 1 base, with 14 bases remaining between them. CDR1 is SGHRS, CDR2 YFSETQ, per germline. The CDR3, as DNA: TGCGCCAGCAGCCTAAGGCGGGGTGTAACTAATGAAAAACTGTTTTTT. It translates to CASSLRRGVTNEKLFF.